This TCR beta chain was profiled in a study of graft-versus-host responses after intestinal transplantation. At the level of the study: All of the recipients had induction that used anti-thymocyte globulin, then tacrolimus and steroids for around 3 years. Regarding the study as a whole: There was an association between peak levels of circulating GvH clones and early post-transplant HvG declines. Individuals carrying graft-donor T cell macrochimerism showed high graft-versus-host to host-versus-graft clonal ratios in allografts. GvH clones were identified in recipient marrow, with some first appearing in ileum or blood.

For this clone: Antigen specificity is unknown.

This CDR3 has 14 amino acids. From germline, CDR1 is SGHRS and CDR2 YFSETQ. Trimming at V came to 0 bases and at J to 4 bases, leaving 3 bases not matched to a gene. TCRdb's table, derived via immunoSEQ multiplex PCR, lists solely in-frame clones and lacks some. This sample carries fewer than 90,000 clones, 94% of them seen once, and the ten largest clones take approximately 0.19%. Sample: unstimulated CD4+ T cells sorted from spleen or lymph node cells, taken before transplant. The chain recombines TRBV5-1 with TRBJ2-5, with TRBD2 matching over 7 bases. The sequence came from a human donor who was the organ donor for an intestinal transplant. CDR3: CASSLGGGGETQYF. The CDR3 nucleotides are TGCGCCAGCAGCTTGGGCGGGGGAGGAGAGACCCAGTACTTC. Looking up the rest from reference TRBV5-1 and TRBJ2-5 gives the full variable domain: KAGVTQTPRYLIKTRGQQVTLSCSPISGHRSVSWYQQTPGQGLQFLFEYFSETQRNKGNFPGRFSGRQFSNSRSEMNVSTLELGDSALYLCASSLGGGGETQYFGPGTRLLVL.